Listed below are T cell receptor beta chains from one sample, sequenced in a study of cytomegalovirus exposure and HLA in healthy donors. This table comes from immunoSEQ multiplex PCR, and its TCRdb copy is limited to in-frame clones, with some not included. In the table there are some 42,000 clones, 50% of which are singletons. What was sequenced was PBMCs. Receptors originate from a human donor in good health. CDR3s include the opening cysteine and the closing phenylalanine or tryptophan. A D gene is named only where the DNA matches it firmly. Clone sizes are given selectively: once, few, many, or a class where the clone is expanded.

TRBD2	.	TRBV30	TRBJ2-3	CAWSVAGLAGVADTQYF	TGTGCCTGGAGTGTGGCAGGGCTAGCGGGAGTTGCAGATACGCAGTATTTT
TRBD1	.	TRBV7-3	TRBJ1-3	CASSLSTGAGNTIYF	TGTGCCAGCAGCCTCTCGACAGGGGCTGGAAACACCATATATTTT
.	few	TRBV6-6	TRBJ1-6	CASTDRLSSYNSPLHF	TGTGCCAGCACTGACAGGCTGAGCTCCTATAATTCACCCCTCCACTTT
TRBD2	.	TRBV10-3	TRBJ2-7	CAIRGTSDYEQYF	TGTGCCATCAGGGGGACTAGCGACTACGAGCAGTACTTC
TRBD1	.	TRBV6-5	TRBJ1-1	CASSSTRDRANTEAFF	TGTGCCAGCAGTTCAACCCGGGACAGGGCGAACACTGAAGCTTTCTTT
.	.	TRBV6-6	TRBJ1-2	CASSCPLGPNYGYTF	TGTGCCAGCAGTTGTCCCCTGGGGCCTAACTATGGCTACACCTTC
TRBD1	few	TRBV2	TRBJ1-6	CASRRTGSSYNSPLHF	TGTGCCAGCAGAAGGACAGGGAGCTCCTATAATTCACCCCTCCACTTT
TRBD2	few	TRBV7-2	TRBJ2-1	CASTKGSSGGARNEQFF	TGTGCCAGCACCAAAGGGTCTAGCGGGGGGGCGAGGAATGAGCAGTTCTTC
TRBD2	.	TRBV5-1	TRBJ2-1	CASSPGLVHNEQFF	TGCGCCAGCAGCCCAGGACTAGTCCACAATGAGCAGTTCTTC
.	once	TRBV18	TRBJ1-1	CASSYDSYTEAFF	TGTGCCAGCTCGTACGACAGTTACACTGAAGCTTTCTTT
.	.	TRBV7-2	TRBJ2-7	CASSLAPVREYEQYF	TGTGCCAGCAGCTTAGCGCCAGTAAGGGAGTACGAGCAGTACTTC
TRBD1	.	TRBV7-9	TRBJ1-1	CASSPRVTGGTEAFF	TGTGCCAGCAGTCCACGGGTTACAGGGGGCACTGAAGCTTTCTTT
TRBD2	few	TRBV4-1	TRBJ2-3	CASSQDPAGGITDTQYF	TGCGCCAGCAGCCAAGATCCAGCGGGAGGAATCACAGATACGCAGTATTTT
.	.	TRBV19	TRBJ2-4	CASSIPIAKNIQYF	TGTGCCAGTAGTATTCCCATAGCCAAAAACATTCAGTACTTC
.	.	TRBV7-2	TRBJ1-2	CASSLGQSWGYGYTF	TGTGCCAGCAGCTTAGGACAGTCCTGGGGCTATGGCTACACCTTC
.	.	TRBV6-5	TRBJ1-1	CASSYGQTQNTEAFF	TGTGCCAGCAGTTACGGGCAGACCCAGAACACTGAAGCTTTCTTT
TRBD2	.	TRBV6-1	TRBJ2-2	CASSDTGGVARTGELFF	TGTGCCAGCAGTGATACGGGGGGGGTAGCGCGAACCGGGGAGCTGTTTTTT
TRBD2	.	TRBV19	TRBJ2-3	CASRAGTNSGTDTQYF	TGTGCCAGTAGAGCCGGGACTAACTCTGGCACAGATACGCAGTATTTT
.	.	TRBV5-6	TRBJ1-2	CASSLERSNYGYTF	TGTGCCAGCAGCTTGGAGCGGTCCAACTATGGCTACACCTTC
TRBD1	few	TRBV19	TRBJ2-7	CASSTLRQGGSYEQYF	TGTGCCAGTAGTACTTTGAGACAGGGGGGTTCCTACGAGCAGTACTTC
.	few	TRBV9	TRBJ2-5	CASSASQETQYF	TGTGCCAGCAGCGCCTCCCAAGAGACCCAGTACTTC
TRBD1	.	TRBV18	TRBJ1-1	CASSLLPGGETEAFF	TGTGCCAGCTCACTCCTACCAGGGGGCGAAACTGAAGCTTTCTTT
.	.	TRBV28	TRBJ2-7	CASRTHYEQYF	TGTGCCAGCAGGACTCACTACGAGCAGTACTTC
.	.	TRBV28	TRBJ1-2	CASSLPVTGKGYTF	TGTGCCAGCAGTTTGCCCGTCACAGGGAAGGGCTACACCTTC
.	.	TRBV6-5	TRBJ2-7	CASSPAGLPLLDF	TGTGCCAGCAGCCCTGCGGGGCTCCCCCTCTTGGACTTC
.	few	TRBV6-5	TRBJ1-3	CASSSPSTIYF	TGTGCCAGCAGCTCCCCTTCCACCATATATTTT
.	.	TRBV7-9	TRBJ1-1	CASSSQGTDTEAFF	TGTGCCAGCAGCTCTCAGGGTACGGACACTGAAGCTTTCTTT
TRBD1	.	TRBV6-6	TRBJ1-2	CASSSTRGRDGYTF	TGTGCCAGCAGTTCTACTAGGGGGCGGGATGGCTACACCTTC
.	few	TRBV6-5	TRBJ2-7	CASRPQGPGQYF	TGTGCCAGCAGACCCCAGGGGCCTGGGCAGTACTTC
TRBD2	.	TRBV7-2	TRBJ2-1	CASSLHGTSGYNEQFF	TGTGCCAGCAGCCTGCACGGGACTAGCGGGTACAATGAGCAGTTCTTC
TRBD1	few	TRBV2	TRBJ2-7	CASSEVGQVNEQYF	TGTGCCAGCAGTGAAGTAGGACAGGTGAACGAGCAGTACTTC
.	.	TRBV28	TRBJ2-7	CASSSAKGLTYEQYF	TGTGCCAGCAGTTCTGCTAAGGGGTTAACCTACGAGCAGTACTTC
.	.	TRBV6-5	TRBJ1-6	CASRRRQEHSPLHF	TGTGCCAGCAGACGACGACAGGAGCATTCACCCCTCCACTTT
TRBD1	once	TRBV5-4	TRBJ2-7	CASSLGQGRGYEQYF	TGTGCCAGCAGCCTGGGACAGGGGAGAGGTTACGAGCAGTACTTC
TRBD1	.	TRBV28	TRBJ2-5	CASSSPGQGAKETQYF	TGTGCCAGCAGTTCACCGGGACAGGGGGCTAAGGAGACCCAGTACTTC
.	.	TRBV30	TRBJ1-1	CAWDRTNTEAFF	TGTGCCTGGGACAGGACGAACACTGAAGCTTTCTTT
TRBD2	.	TRBV19	TRBJ2-7	CASSTLAGTSGFREQYF	TGTGCCAGTAGTACCCTCGCGGGGACTAGCGGGTTTCGCGAGCAGTACTTC
TRBD2	.	TRBV7-9	TRBJ2-1	CASSLRRSSGGPENNEQFF	TGTGCCAGCAGCTTAAGAAGATCTAGCGGGGGCCCAGAAAACAATGAGCAGTTCTTC
.	.	TRBV23-1	TRBJ2-1	CASSQSERDNNEQFF	TGCGCCAGCAGTCAATCGGAGAGGGATAACAATGAGCAGTTCTTC
.	.	TRBV30	TRBJ1-1	CAWTTGGVLNTEAFF	TGTGCCTGGACCACGGGCGGGGTTTTGAACACTGAAGCTTTCTTT
.	.	TRBV23-1	TRBJ2-1	CASSQPEDRSPYNEQFF	TGCGCCAGCAGTCAACCGGAAGACAGGTCCCCCTACAATGAGCAGTTCTTC